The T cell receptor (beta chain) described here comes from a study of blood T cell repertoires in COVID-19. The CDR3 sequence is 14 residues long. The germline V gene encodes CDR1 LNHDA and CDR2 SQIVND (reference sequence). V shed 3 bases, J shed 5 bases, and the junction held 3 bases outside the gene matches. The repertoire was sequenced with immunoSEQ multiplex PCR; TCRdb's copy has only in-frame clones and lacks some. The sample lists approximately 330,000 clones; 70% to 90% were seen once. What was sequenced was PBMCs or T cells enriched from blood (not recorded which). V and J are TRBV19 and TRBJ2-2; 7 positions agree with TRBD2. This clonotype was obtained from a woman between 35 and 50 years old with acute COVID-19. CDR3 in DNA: TGTGCCAGTAGTATCGGGGGAGGGACCGGGGAGCTGTTTTTT. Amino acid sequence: CASSIGGGTGELFF.